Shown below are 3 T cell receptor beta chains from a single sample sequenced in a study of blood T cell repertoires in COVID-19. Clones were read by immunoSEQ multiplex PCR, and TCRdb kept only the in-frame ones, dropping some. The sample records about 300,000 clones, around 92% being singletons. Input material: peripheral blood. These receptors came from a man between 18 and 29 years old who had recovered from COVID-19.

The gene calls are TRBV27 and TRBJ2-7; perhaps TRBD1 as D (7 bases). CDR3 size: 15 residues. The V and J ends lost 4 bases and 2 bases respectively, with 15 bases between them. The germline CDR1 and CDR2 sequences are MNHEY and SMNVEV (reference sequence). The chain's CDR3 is CASSSHRGTAYEQYF. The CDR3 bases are TGTGCCAGCAGTTCTCACCGCGGGACAGCCTACGAGCAGTACTTC.

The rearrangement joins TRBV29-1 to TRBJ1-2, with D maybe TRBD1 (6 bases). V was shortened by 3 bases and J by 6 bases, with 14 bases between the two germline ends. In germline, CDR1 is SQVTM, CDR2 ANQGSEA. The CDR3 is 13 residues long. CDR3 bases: TGCAGCGTTGATGCAGGGGTTTCGGATGGCTACACCTTC. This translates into CSVDAGVSDGYTF. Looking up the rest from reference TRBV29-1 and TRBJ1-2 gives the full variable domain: SAVISQKPSRDICQRGTSLTIQCQVDSQVTMMFWYRQQPGQSLTLIATANQGSEATYESGFVIDKFPISRPNLTFSTLTVSNMSPEDSSIYLCSVDAGVSDGYTFGSGTRLTVV.

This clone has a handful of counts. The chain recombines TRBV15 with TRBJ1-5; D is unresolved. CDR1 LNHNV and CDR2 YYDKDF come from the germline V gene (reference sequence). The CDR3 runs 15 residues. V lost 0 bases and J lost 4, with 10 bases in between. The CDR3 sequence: CATSRDVRENQPQHF. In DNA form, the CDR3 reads TGTGCCACCAGCAGAGATGTTCGCGAGAATCAGCCCCAGCATTTT. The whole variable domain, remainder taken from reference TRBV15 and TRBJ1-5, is DAMVIQNPRYQVTQFGKPVTLSCSQTLNHNVMYWYQQKSSQAPKLLFHYYDKDFNNEADTPDNFQSRRPNTSFCFLDIRSPGLGDTAMYLCATSRDVRENQPQHFGDGTRLSIL.